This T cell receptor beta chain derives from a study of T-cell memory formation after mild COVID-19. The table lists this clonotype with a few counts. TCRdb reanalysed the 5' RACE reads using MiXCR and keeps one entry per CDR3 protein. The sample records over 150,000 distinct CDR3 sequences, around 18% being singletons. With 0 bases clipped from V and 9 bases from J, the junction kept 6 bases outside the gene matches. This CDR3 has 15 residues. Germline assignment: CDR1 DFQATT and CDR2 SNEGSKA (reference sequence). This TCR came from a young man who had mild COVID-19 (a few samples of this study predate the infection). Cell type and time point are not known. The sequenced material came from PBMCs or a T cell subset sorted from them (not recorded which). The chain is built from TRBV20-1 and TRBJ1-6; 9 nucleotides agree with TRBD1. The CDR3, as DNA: TGCAGTGCTAGAGACGCCGGGACAGGGTTTTCACCCCTCCACTTT. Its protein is CSARDAGTGFSPLHF.